The entry that follows covers one TCR beta chain sequence. This clonotype was observed a few times. It lacks a known antigen. No quality values exist for individual bases; no much larger clone is one base distant. These data belong to a study of regulatory T cells in long-lasting Graves disease (dated by TCRdb to the early 2020s). As for the study more broadly: Patients with newly diagnosed Graves' disease had been on antithyroid drugs for under 3 months. This study used TCR sequencing and RNA sequencing of peripheral blood to compare persistent Graves' disease patients against newly diagnosed Graves' disease patients. The study was registered as a clinical trial and conducted in China. A total of around 33 samples were covered by TCR sequencing, comprising approximately 13 persistent and 20 newly diagnosed Graves' disease patients.

Relative to germline, V is 2 bases shorter and J is 2 bases shorter, with 10 bases between their ends. Measured from the cysteine to the phenylalanine, the CDR3 is 14 residues long. Only the CDR3 part of the read is kept: 42 bases, read in frame from the first base. Based on the germline V gene (reference sequence), the CDR1 and CDR2 sequences are GTSNPN and SVGIG. In the paper's terms, the time point label means: newly diagnosed GD, antithyroid drugs for less than 3 months. For both TCR sequencing and RNA sequencing, RNA was extracted from PBMCs in TRIzol. Graves' disease was diagnosed according to American Thyroid Association guidelines. Patients for the study were recruited at an endocrinology department in Xi'an, China. Each patient gave approximately 8.8 milliliters of peripheral blood, collected in an EDTA anticoagulant tube. PBMCs were isolated by Ficoll Paque Plus density gradient separation without further T cell sorting. An Agilent 2100 Bioanalyzer and agarose gel were used to assess RNA quality, and a NanoDrop 2000 was used to measure RNA concentration.

On the study overall, not on this receptor specifically: Preferential use of TRBV28, TRBJ1-2 and TRBJ2-5 was observed in persistent disease, whereas TRBV20-1 and TRBJ2-1 were favored in newly diagnosed disease. More public clonotypes were shared among persistent patients (roughly 2,700) than among newly diagnosed patients (966). Lower TCR Shannon entropy and fewer highly expanded clones were observed in persistent Graves' disease patients than in newly diagnosed patients, which suggested clonal expansion. Only the TCR beta chain was sequenced and analyzed. Only peripheral blood was studied, because thyroid tissue, the primary lesion, was inaccessible. The authors acknowledged the small sample size as a limitation that may reduce accuracy.

Libraries came from multiplex PCR. The sample was run on an Illumina HiSeq 4000. CDR3 regions were amplified by Arm-PCR with iRepertoire HTBI primers to construct TCR beta libraries. Gel purification was performed on PCR products prior to sequencing. The authors processed their data as follows. Gene usage analysis of CDR3 amino acid clonotypes used the approximately 62 TRBV and 14 TRBJ segments found across samples. COPE and FqMerger were used to merge the filtered high-quality paired reads into contigs. Contigs were aligned with BLAST to IMGT TRBV, TRBD and TRBJ reference genes, and CDR3 was defined per IMGT. Highly expanded clones were defined as clonotypes with a frequency above 0.1%. Shannon entropy was used to measure repertoire diversity, and the Gini coefficient was used to measure V-J evenness. Public clonotypes were defined as clonotypes shared by more than one individual. TCRdb took the public reads, trimmed them with fastp at Q25, ran MiXCR for clone calling and kept in-frame beta chains. Every entry covers one CDR3 protein and lists the most common genes and DNA from its rows. The V and J calls reflect TCRdb's pipeline rather than the authors' work. The sample data list about 620,000 distinct CDR3 sequences, and 16% of these were observed just once. The ten top clones hold around 18% of the sample.

This sample also belongs to another study, concerning T cells in Graves' hyperthyroidism and ophthalmopathy. Drawing on the second study: Stable Graves' hyperthyroidism was defined as the absence of progression to ophthalmopathy over 18 months of follow-up. Hyperthyroidism patients were newly diagnosed, had a disease duration of under 2 months, and were aged 18 to 65 years. Patients with uncontrolled infections, other autoimmune diseases, pregnancy or lactation were excluded. Clinical symptoms, serum thyroxine and TRAb, thyroid ultrasound, and orbital computed tomography formed the basis for the diagnoses. The first round of RT-PCR for the TCR CDR3 was performed with the HTBI primer set and the Qiagen OneStep RT-PCR kit. Most expanded thyroid clonotypes (frequency above 0.001) were also found in blood, which suggests that blood repertoires may mirror thyroid immune responses. In cross-validation, a model built on a 13 V-J signature told ophthalmopathy apart from stable hyperthyroidism with 87.88% sensitivity and about 81% specificity, and in testing the same model reached 80%/75%. In validation, the model predicted progression to ophthalmopathy a median of roughly 6.5 months before onset, with approximately 70% sensitivity and roughly 73% specificity. A discovery cohort of roughly 100 patients, 43 with Graves' ophthalmopathy and about 58 with stable Graves' hyperthyroidism, was used to find distinguishing TCR V-J signatures. An independent validation cohort of under 20 hyperthyroidism patients and approximately 17 patients who later progressed to ophthalmopathy tested prospective prediction of ophthalmopathy. The 100 or so discovery patients were randomly split 7:3 into training and test sets. Thyroid tissue and blood T-cell repertoires from about six Graves' hyperthyroidism patients were also compared in the study. After sampling, hyperthyroidism patients received methimazole starting at 30 mg daily, and ophthalmopathy patients received high-dose intravenous methylprednisolone. The libraries were constructed in a second round of multiplex PCR and then size-selected and purified. Paired-end sequencing of the libraries was performed with 100 bp reads on an Illumina HiSeq2000. SOAPnuke was used to process the raw data, with reads discarded if the reads contained adapters or uncalled bases, had a mean Phred below 15, or lacked an exact constant-primer or identifier match. COPE v1.2.5 was used to merge high-quality paired reads, and clonotypes were defined as unique nucleotide sequences. Clonotypes were aligned to IMGT TRBV, TRBD and TRBJ reference segments using MiTCR v1.1. Analysis was restricted to V-J combinations with a frequency above 0.0001, which covered 99.2% of repertoires. The TCS score was defined as F50 (clonal expansion) divided by E x V (chaos), with BLOSUM62-based TCRdist calculated between CDR3 peptides within each V-J. Welch's t-statistics and random forest reduced 450 to 600 V-J features to some 14, which were used in a naive Bayes classifier (R e1071). No statistical method was used to fix the sample size in advance, and group allocation was not hidden from the investigators. The paper reports TCR Vbeta CDR3 sequencing of roughly 140 peripheral blood samples: around 41 ophthalmopathy, under 80 hyperthyroidism and 17 progressor patients.

The clonotype comes from a woman in her 30s with Graves disease. Donor details come from another sample of the same person, matched by shared clones. The source was peripheral blood mononuclear cells (PBMCs), collected at new diagnosis, from a patient treated with antithyroid drugs. The chain was built from TRBV30 and TRBJ2-1, and perhaps TRBD2 as D gene, on 6 matching bases. The DNA sequence is as follows: TGTGCCTGGAGTCGGGGAGGCCCCTACAATGAGCAGTTCTTC. Its protein reads: CAWSRGGPYNEQFF.